This TCR beta chain was captured in a study of T cell repertoires in cytomegalovirus infection. Study details: CMV infection plus the matching HLA type was flagged by public TCR beta signatures.

Findings and limits, study-wide: HLA-C-restricted, CMV-specific TCR beta clonotypes were dominant ex vivo. The cumulative frequency of public TCR beta families distinguished individuals who carried CMV together with the relevant HLA.

TCRdb used MiXCR to reprocess the reads, holding one entry per CDR3 protein. The sample records roughly 640,000 distinct CDR3 sequences, 20% to 25% being singletons. CDR1 and CDR2 from the germline V gene are DFQATT and SNEGSKA (reference sequence). Germline trimming cut 3 bases from V and 0 bases from J; bases unmatched to any gene: 23. The CDR3 spans 21 residues. Turning to this clonotype: Its antigen is still unknown.

The sequence derives from a human donor in good health (CMV status not recorded). Some clones in this sample may be carry-over from other donors' samples. The chain uses TRBV20-1 and TRBJ1-1; 9 bases align to TRBD1. Sample: CD8+ T cells from PBMCs. CDR3 loop: CSARPSPGQGFKNFMNTEAFF. Here the CDR3 DNA reads TGCAGTGCTAGGCCCTCACCGGGACAGGGCTTCAAAAATTTTATGAACACTGAAGCTTTCTTT.